Below, 18 T cell receptor beta chains from the same sample are listed, as sequenced in a study of blood T cell repertoires in COVID-19. Clones were read by immunoSEQ multiplex PCR, and TCRdb kept only the in-frame ones, dropping some. This sample carries around 70,000 clones, about 82% of them seen once, and the ten largest clones take more than 4.5%. The source material was peripheral blood. Receptors originate from a woman older than 75 with active or convalescent COVID-19.

The CDR3 reads CASSTGSYNEQFF. The CDR3 DNA is TGTGCCAGCAGCACCGGCTCCTACAATGAGCAGTTCTTC. J is TRBJ2-1 and V is TRBV6-4; D unresolved. Germline-derived CDR1 and CDR2 are MRHNA and SNTAGT. Trimming cost V 6 bases and J 0 bases, with 6 bases left between them. CDR3 length: 13 amino acids.

J is TRBJ2-7 and V is TRBV7-9; 8 bases match TRBD1. Germline CDR1 SEHNR, CDR2 FQNEAQ (reference sequence). The V and J ends lost 3 bases and 0 bases, in that order; junction bases with no gene match: 4. This CDR3 region has 15 residues. CDR3 DNA: TGTGCCAGCAGCTTGACAGGGGTCCGCTCCTACGAGCAGTACTTC. The encoded protein is CASSLTGVRSYEQYF.

The chain has TRBV6-6 and TRBJ1-5; D not resolved. V dropped 6 bases and J dropped 3 bases, with 12 bases sitting between them. Germline CDR1 reads MNHNY; CDR2 reads SVGAGI (reference sequence). The CDR3 length is 14 residues. The CDR3 here is CASSNEGYNQPQHF. The CDR3 coding sequence is TGTGCCAGCAGCAACGAGGGATACAATCAGCCCCAGCATTTT.

The chain links TRBV7-2 to TRBJ1-1; TRBD1 aligns across 9 bases. The V gene's germline CDR1 is SGHTA and CDR2 FQGNSA. The CDR3 contains 14 residues. Losses at the gene ends were 5 bases for V and 5 bases for J; bases not matched to a gene: 6. The CDR3 bases are TGTGCCAGCAGCGCCACAGGGGGCAGGACTGAAGCTTTCTTT. It specifies CASSATGGRTEAFF.

CDR3 amino acids: CAWSPRFSGVQGDTQYF. As DNA, the CDR3 is TGTGCCTGGAGTCCCCGGTTTTCTGGGGTCCAGGGGGATACGCAGTATTTT. V and J are TRBV30 and TRBJ2-3, with D perhaps matching TRBD1 (6 bases). V lost 2 bases and J 6 bases, leaving 24 bases between the germline ends. Germline V gene sequence: CDR1 GTSNPN, CDR2 SVGIG (reference sequence). This CDR3 comprises 17 residues.

V gene TRBV11-2 combines with J gene TRBJ1-6; the match to TRBD1 covers 11 bases. V trimming: 6 bases; J trimming: 11 bases; junction bases outside the gene matches: 9. Per the germline V gene, CDR1 is SGHAT and CDR2 is FQNNGV. This CDR3 spans 15 amino acids. Here the CDR3 DNA reads TGTGCCAGCAGTGCTGCCGGGACAGGGGGTGCACCCCTCCACTTT. This encodes CASSAAGTGGAPLHF.

This clone was recorded a few times. This chain links TRBV6-2 or TRBV6-3 with TRBJ1-6; maybe TRBD1 (5 bases). The germline V gene has CDR1 MNHEY and CDR2 SVGEGT. The CDR3 is 16 residues long. Deletions cut 5 bases from V and 6 bases from J, with 17 bases between. The CDR3 reads CASSPRQLLTNSPLHF. DNA for the CDR3: TGTGCCAGCAGTCCAAGACAGTTACTCACTAATTCACCCCTCCACTTT.

This chain uses TRBV27 with TRBJ2-4, with a weak D call TRBD2 (5 bases). Germline lookup yields CDR1 MNHEY and CDR2 SMNVEV (reference sequence). The CDR3 is made up of 14 amino acids. Trimming cost V 8 bases and J 0 bases, with 11 bases left between them. CDR3: CASSGVLAKNIQYF. The CDR3 nucleotides read TGTGCCAGCTCCGGGGTACTAGCCAAAAACATTCAGTACTTC.

The gene calls are TRBV4-1 and TRBJ1-1; a possible D gene is TRBD1 (5 bases). Trimming shortened V by 0 bases and J by 1 base, and 12 bases separated the two germline ends. This CDR3 is built from 16 residues. Germline V gives CDR1 MGHRA, CDR2 YSYEKL. The CDR3 bases are TGCGCCAGCAGCCAAGATAGGGCCAGGGCGAACACTGAAGCTTTCTTT. Encoded protein: CASSQDRARANTEAFF.

This clone was detected a few times. The chain recombines TRBV7-2 with TRBJ2-3; 8 bases are a match to TRBD2. Germline CDR1 and CDR2: SGHTA and FQGNSA. After removal of 6 bases from V and 1 base from J, the junction contained 6 bases not matched to a gene. The CDR3 loop spans 15 amino acids. The CDR3 loop is CASRVAGIGTDTQYF. The CDR3, as DNA: TGTGCCAGCAGGGTAGCGGGGATCGGCACAGATACGCAGTATTTT.

This clone has only a few counts. Other DNA sequences in this specimen translate into the identical CDR3. The V gene is TRBV6-5, the J gene TRBJ1-1; tentatively, D is TRBD1 (6 bases). Trimming left V 2 bases short and J 6 bases short, with 10 bases between. This CDR3 has 13 amino acids. Germline V CDR1 and CDR2: MNHEY, SVGAGI. This CDR3 reads CASSYQGSAEAFF. The CDR3 DNA follows: TGTGCCAGCAGTTACCAGGGGTCAGCTGAAGCTTTCTTT.

This chain links TRBV24-1 with TRBJ1-1; 9 nucleotides agree with TRBD1. This CDR3 has 15 residues. The germline V gene encodes CDR1 KGHDR and CDR2 SFDVKD. V dropped 7 bases and J dropped 3; count of bases not matched to a gene: 8. The CDR3 region has the DNA TGTGCCACCAGAGGGGACAGGACAGGGGACACTGAAGCTTTCTTT. Translation: CATRGDRTGDTEAFF.

The V gene is TRBV3-1 (or the pseudogene TRBV3-2), the J gene TRBJ2-1, with D perhaps matching TRBD1 (5 bases). The V end lost 1 base, the J end lost 15 bases, and 19 bases lay between the germline ends. CDR3 size: 14 residues. Per the germline V gene, CDR1 is LGHDT and CDR2 is YNNKEL (reference sequence). The CDR3 DNA reads as TGTGCCAGCAGCCAAGGGTACAGGTCGGGCATGGGGTTCTTC. Encoded protein: CASSQGYRSGMGFF.

The chain uses TRBV19 and TRBJ1-5; TRBD1 matches at 7 bases. Germline-derived CDR1 and CDR2 are LNHDA and SQIVND (reference sequence). With 5 bases clipped from V and 3 bases from J, the junction kept 4 bases outside the gene matches. This CDR3 is built from 14 residues. CDR3 region: CASSLGQINQPQHF. CDR3 bases: TGTGCCAGTAGTCTGGGACAGATCAATCAGCCCCAGCATTTT.

V is TRBV18 and J is TRBJ2-1, with a possible D match to TRBD1 (6 bases). The CDR3 covers 13 residues. V was cut by 3 bases and J by 5 bases, with 8 bases left in between. Germline V CDR1 and CDR2: KGHSH, LQKENI. The CDR3 DNA reads as TGTGCCAGCTCACCGCGGACAGACAATGAGCAGTTCTTC. This gives the protein CASSPRTDNEQFF.

The chain links TRBV28 to TRBJ1-3; D is unclear. Germline V lookup: CDR1 MDHEN, CDR2 SYDVKM. The CDR3 spans 15 residues. Trimming stripped 4 bases from V and 4 bases from J, with 14 bases between. CDR3: CASSSPRRSGNTIYF. The CDR3 coding sequence is TGTGCCAGCAGTTCTCCTAGGAGATCGGGAAACACCATATATTTT.

V gene TRBV24-1 combines with J gene TRBJ2-3; 14 bases agree with TRBD2. With V trimmed by 9 bases and J by 3 bases, 7 bases remained unmatched. The germline V gene encodes CDR1 KGHDR and CDR2 SFDVKD. This CDR3 comprises 16 residues. CDR3 bases: TGTGCCACCGCCGGGACTAGCGGGAGTTGGACAGATACGCAGTATTTT. Translation gives CATAGTSGSWTDTQYF.

The rearrangement joins TRBV19 to TRBJ1-2; TRBD1 matches 8 bases. CDR3 length equals 16 residues. The V gene end was trimmed by 7 bases and the J gene end by 6 bases; junction bases not matched to a gene: 16. Per germline, CDR1 LNHDA and CDR2 SQIVND (reference sequence). Here the CDR3 reads CASNPAQGASRNGYTF. The CDR3 DNA sequence: TGTGCCAGTAACCCTGCCCAGGGGGCTTCTAGGAATGGCTACACCTTC.